A selection of T cell receptor beta chains follows, all from one sample in a study of blood T cell repertoires in COVID-19. Clones were read by immunoSEQ multiplex PCR, and TCRdb kept only the in-frame ones, dropping some. The sample includes 150,000 to 200,000 clones, around four fifths of them seen just once. The sample was peripheral blood. Source of these receptors: an elderly woman with active or convalescent COVID-19. Both conserved end residues are part of each CDR3. D genes are given only for firm matches. Part of the rows lack a size; the others show once, few, many or a class for expanded clones.

.,TRBJ1-2,TRBD1,TRBV6-2/TRBV6-3,TGTGCCAGCAGTTACGGGACAGGGGTACCCTATGGCTACACCTTC,CASSYGTGVPYGYTF
few,TRBJ1-3,.,TRBV19,TGTGCCAGTACCGACATCTACTCTGGAAACACCATATATTTT,CASTDIYSGNTIYF
.,TRBJ2-7,.,TRBV7-8,TGTGCCAGCAGCCCGTACAGGGTCCTTAAAGCCTACGAGCAGTACTTC,CASSPYRVLKAYEQYF
.,TRBJ1-2,.,TRBV9,TGTGCCAGCAGCGTCATGGAGGGCCGCTATGGCTACACCTTC,CASSVMEGRYGYTF
.,TRBJ1-3,TRBD1,TRBV6-6,TGTGCCAGCAGTTACGACAGGGGCGAAAACACCATATATTTT,CASSYDRGENTIYF
.,TRBJ2-3,TRBD2,TRBV6-6,TGTGCCAGCACCGGGACTAGCGGGGGAGATACGCAGTATTTT,CASTGTSGGDTQYF
.,TRBJ1-2,.,TRBV14,TGTGCCAGCAGCCCCTCAGGGGTGACTTGGTATGGCTACACCTTC,CASSPSGVTWYGYTF
.,TRBJ1-2,.,TRBV27,TGTGCCAGCAGCCTGGGGCAGGGATTGGGGGGCTACACCTTC,CASSLGQGLGGYTF
.,TRBJ2-3,TRBD2,TRBV3-1/TRBV3-2,TGTGCCAGCAGCCAAGGCGGGGGTTTCGATACGCAGTATTTT,CASSQGGGFDTQYF
.,TRBJ1-1,.,TRBV2,TGTGCCAGCACCGAACAGGGTGTAATAAACACTGAAGCTTTCTTT,CASTEQGVINTEAFF
.,TRBJ1-2,TRBD1,TRBV27,TGTGCCAGCAGTTTCTCGACAGGGTATGGCTACACCTTC,CASSFSTGYGYTF
.,TRBJ1-3,.,TRBV4-3,TGCGCCAGCAGCCAAGAGGGAGGGGCTGGAAACACCATATATTTT,CASSQEGGAGNTIYF
.,TRBJ1-2,.,TRBV2,TGTGCCAGCAGTGAAGGCGGACAGAACTATGGCTACACCTTC,CASSEGGQNYGYTF
.,TRBJ2-7,.,TRBV27,TGTGCCAGCAGTTTACAGGGGATCAACGAGCAGTACTTC,CASSLQGINEQYF
.,TRBJ2-7,.,TRBV19,TGTGCCAGTAGTAAAACGCAGGGTTTCTACGAGCAGTACTTC,CASSKTQGFYEQYF
.,TRBJ2-2,TRBD1,TRBV7-8,TGTGCCAGCAGCTTCACCGGGACAGGGAACGCCGGGGAGCTGTTTTTT,CASSFTGTGNAGELFF
.,TRBJ1-6,.,TRBV6-2/TRBV6-3,TGTGCCAGCAGTTACTCGTTACCGGGGAGTAGGGTGGTCAATTCACCCCTCCACTTT,CASSYSLPGSRVVNSPLHF
.,TRBJ1-1,.,TRBV7-6,TGTGCCAGCAGCATCACATCCGATACTGAAGCTTTCTTT,CASSITSDTEAFF
.,TRBJ2-5,TRBD2,TRBV19,TGTGCCAGTAGTAAGCTCCCGAGCGGGGGGATGTACCAAGAGACCCAGTACTTC,CASSKLPSGGMYQETQYF
.,TRBJ1-2,TRBD1,TRBV7-2,TGTGCCAGCGAAGAGGGGGCGCGGGGTGGCTACACCTTC,CASEEGARGGYTF
.,TRBJ1-1,.,TRBV11-2,TGTGCCAGCAGCTTAAAGGGGAGGTCGAACACTGAAGCTTTCTTT,CASSLKGRSNTEAFF
few,TRBJ2-5,.,TRBV10-3,TGTGCCATCAGTGAGAACAGGGAAGAGACCCAGTACTTC,CAISENREETQYF
.,TRBJ2-5,TRBD1,TRBV7-2,TGTGCCAGCAGCTACGGACGGACAGGGCGGAGGCAAGAGACCCAGTACTTC,CASSYGRTGRRQETQYF
.,TRBJ1-2,.,TRBV18,TGTGCCAGCTCACTGACAATCAACTATGGCTACACCTTC,CASSLTINYGYTF
few,TRBJ2-5,.,TRBV19,TGTGCCAGTAGTATAGTTTCCTCCCAAGAGACCCAGTACTTC,CASSIVSSQETQYF
few,TRBJ1-1,.,TRBV19,TGTGCCAGCTACAGGAACACTGAAGCTTTCTTT,CASYRNTEAFF
few,TRBJ2-5,.,TRBV5-1,TGCGCCAGCAGCTTGGATGGGGGGGCCCTCCAAGAGACCCAGTACTTC,CASSLDGGALQETQYF
.,TRBJ1-5,TRBD1,TRBV5-1,TGCGCCAGCAGCTCGACAGGGGATCAGCCCCAGCATTTT,CASSSTGDQPQHF
.,TRBJ1-1,.,TRBV5-6,TGTGCCAGCAGCTTGGCAAGACTGCGTGGCACTGAAGCTTTCTTT,CASSLARLRGTEAFF
.,TRBJ2-7,TRBD1,TRBV5-4,TGTGCCAGCTCACTCGATGGGACAGGGGGTCACGAGCAGTACTTC,CASSLDGTGGHEQYF
once,TRBJ1-2,TRBD1,TRBV7-9,TGTGCCAGCAGCTTAAACAGACAGGGCCTAGATGGCTACACCTTC,CASSLNRQGLDGYTF
.,TRBJ1-5,TRBD1,TRBV19,TGTGCCAGTAGTCAACCTCCGGGACAGCAGAATCAGCCCCAGCATTTT,CASSQPPGQQNQPQHF
.,TRBJ1-4,.,TRBV7-2,TGTGCCAGCAGCCCCCGTGCCACTCCAACTAATGAAAAACTGTTTTTT,CASSPRATPTNEKLFF
once,TRBJ1-6,.,TRBV9,TGTGCCAGCAGCGTAGACGGTACCTATAATTCACCCCTCCACTTT,CASSVDGTYNSPLHF
.,TRBJ2-5,TRBD2,TRBV7-2,TGTGCCAGCAGCGGAGGGCCTAGCGGGGATGGGGCCCAGTACTTC,CASSGGPSGDGAQYF
few,TRBJ1-6,TRBD1,TRBV6-6,TGTGCCAGCTCCCTCCGGGACAGGGTTAATTCACCCCTCCACTTT,CASSLRDRVNSPLHF
.,TRBJ2-7,.,TRBV12-3/TRBV12-4,TGTGCCAGCAGTTTGGCCAGGGTAGACGAGCAGTACTTC,CASSLARVDEQYF